A selection of T cell receptor beta chains follows, all from one sample in a study of blood T cell repertoires in COVID-19. The table came from immunoSEQ multiplex PCR; TCRdb's copy has only in-frame clones and leaves some out. The sample has approximately 170,000 clones, approximately 84% seen once. The sample comprised peripheral blood. The source of these receptors is a man in his forties who had recovered from COVID-19. The CDR3 runs from the conserved cysteine through the conserved F or W. D genes are given only for firm matches. Size tells how often a clone was seen (once, few, many) or the class of an expanded clone, and some rows leave it out.

j_call: TRBJ1-3; clone_size: NA; v_call: TRBV5-4; d_call: NA; cdr3_aa: CASSSRGDGGNTIYF; cdr3_nt: TGTGCCAGCAGCTCCCGGGGGGACGGCGGAAACACCATATATTTT
j_call: TRBJ1-2; clone_size: once; v_call: TRBV3-1/TRBV3-2; d_call: NA; cdr3_aa: CASSPGGASANYGYTF; cdr3_nt: TGTGCCAGCAGCCCCGGGGGGGCCTCAGCTAACTATGGCTACACCTTC
j_call: TRBJ1-2; clone_size: NA; v_call: TRBV6-6; d_call: NA; cdr3_aa: CASSSVYQGSHGYTF; cdr3_nt: TGTGCCAGCAGTTCCGTCTACCAGGGGAGCCATGGCTACACCTTC
j_call: TRBJ2-7; clone_size: NA; v_call: TRBV7-3; d_call: NA; cdr3_aa: CASSPTGTPVWEQYF; cdr3_nt: TGTGCCAGCAGCCCCACGGGGACACCCGTCTGGGAGCAGTACTTC
j_call: TRBJ2-3; clone_size: NA; v_call: TRBV30; d_call: NA; cdr3_aa: CAYTPTLPSTDTQYF; cdr3_nt: TGTGCCTATACCCCGACACTCCCAAGCACAGATACGCAGTATTTT
j_call: TRBJ1-6; clone_size: NA; v_call: TRBV28; d_call: NA; cdr3_aa: CASSPRQQDSPLHF; cdr3_nt: TGTGCCAGCAGTCCCCGACAGCAAGATTCACCCCTCCACTTT
j_call: TRBJ1-2; clone_size: NA; v_call: TRBV7-2; d_call: TRBD1; cdr3_aa: CASSPDRGVYGYTF; cdr3_nt: TGTGCCAGCAGTCCGGACAGGGGCGTCTATGGCTACACCTTC
j_call: TRBJ2-6; clone_size: once; v_call: TRBV28; d_call: NA; cdr3_aa: CASSLGGGFSGANVLTF; cdr3_nt: TGTGCCAGCAGTTTAGGGGGCGGCTTTTCCGGGGCCAACGTCCTGACTTTC
j_call: TRBJ1-3; clone_size: NA; v_call: TRBV4-1; d_call: NA; cdr3_aa: CASSLTTGFSGNTIYF; cdr3_nt: TGCGCCAGCAGCCTCACGACGGGATTCTCTGGAAACACCATATATTTT
j_call: TRBJ1-1; clone_size: NA; v_call: TRBV24-1; d_call: NA; cdr3_aa: CATSDLPRDTEAFF; cdr3_nt: TGTGCCACCAGTGATTTGCCCAGGGACACTGAAGCTTTCTTT
j_call: TRBJ2-3; clone_size: once; v_call: TRBV4-2; d_call: TRBD2; cdr3_aa: CASSQGLAGGPGTDTQYF; cdr3_nt: TGTGCCAGCAGCCAAGGACTAGCGGGGGGGCCAGGCACAGATACGCAGTATTTT
j_call: TRBJ2-7; clone_size: NA; v_call: TRBV24-1; d_call: TRBD2; cdr3_aa: CATSDSRTSGYEQYF; cdr3_nt: TGTGCCACCAGTGATTCCCGGACTAGCGGATACGAGCAGTACTTC
j_call: TRBJ1-4; clone_size: NA; v_call: TRBV12-5; d_call: NA; cdr3_aa: CASHRDEKLFF; cdr3_nt: TGTGCTAGTCACAGGGACGAAAAACTGTTTTTT
j_call: TRBJ2-4; clone_size: once; v_call: TRBV2; d_call: NA; cdr3_aa: CASGTGTTKNIQYF; cdr3_nt: TGTGCCAGCGGGACCGGGACAACCAAAAACATTCAGTACTTC
j_call: TRBJ2-1; clone_size: NA; v_call: TRBV7-9; d_call: NA; cdr3_aa: CASNRAESSYNEQFF; cdr3_nt: TGTGCCAGCAACCGAGCGGAAAGCTCCTACAATGAGCAGTTCTTC
j_call: TRBJ1-4; clone_size: NA; v_call: TRBV18; d_call: TRBD1; cdr3_aa: CASSGTDRGNEKLFF; cdr3_nt: TGTGCCAGCTCGGGGACGGACAGGGGGAATGAAAAACTGTTTTTT
j_call: TRBJ1-4; clone_size: NA; v_call: TRBV4-1; d_call: TRBD1; cdr3_aa: CASSQEPPPAGGNEKLFF; cdr3_nt: TGCGCCAGCAGCCAAGAACCCCCCCCGGCAGGGGGAAATGAAAAACTGTTTTTT
j_call: TRBJ2-7; clone_size: NA; v_call: TRBV6-6; d_call: NA; cdr3_aa: CASSYLQAREQYF; cdr3_nt: TGTGCCAGCAGTTACCTACAGGCACGCGAGCAGTACTTC
j_call: TRBJ2-1; clone_size: NA; v_call: TRBV7-2; d_call: NA; cdr3_aa: CASSPQGQGRGNEQFF; cdr3_nt: TGTGCCAGCAGCCCGCAGGGACAAGGAAGGGGGAATGAGCAGTTCTTC
j_call: TRBJ2-2; clone_size: NA; v_call: TRBV4-2; d_call: TRBD1; cdr3_aa: CASSLQGSRNGELFF; cdr3_nt: TGTGCCAGCAGTCTACAGGGGAGTCGAAACGGGGAGCTGTTTTTT
j_call: TRBJ2-5; clone_size: NA; v_call: TRBV5-6; d_call: NA; cdr3_aa: CASSPQWGRETQYF; cdr3_nt: TGTGCCAGCAGCCCGCAGTGGGGGCGGGAGACCCAGTACTTC
j_call: TRBJ2-7; clone_size: NA; v_call: TRBV3-1/TRBV3-2; d_call: TRBD1; cdr3_aa: CASSPGTGLGEQYF; cdr3_nt: TGTGCCAGCAGTCCCGGGACAGGTTTAGGAGAGCAGTACTTC
j_call: TRBJ2-7; clone_size: few; v_call: TRBV23-1; d_call: NA; cdr3_aa: CASTSTAATYEQYF; cdr3_nt: TGCGCCAGCACCTCGACAGCAGCTACCTACGAGCAGTACTTC
j_call: TRBJ1-1; clone_size: NA; v_call: TRBV7-3; d_call: NA; cdr3_aa: CASKADSNTEAFF; cdr3_nt: TGTGCCAGCAAGGCTGACAGCAACACTGAAGCTTTCTTT
j_call: TRBJ1-1; clone_size: NA; v_call: TRBV20-1; d_call: NA; cdr3_aa: CSASIPPEAFF; cdr3_nt: TGCAGTGCTAGCATCCCCCCCGAAGCTTTCTTT
j_call: TRBJ2-5; clone_size: NA; v_call: TRBV6-5; d_call: TRBD2; cdr3_aa: CASSYGTSGSWETQYF; cdr3_nt: TGTGCCAGCAGTTACGGGACTAGCGGGAGTTGGGAGACCCAGTACTTC
j_call: TRBJ1-4; clone_size: NA; v_call: TRBV2; d_call: NA; cdr3_aa: CASIQRGAGEKLFF; cdr3_nt: TGTGCCAGCATTCAACGGGGGGCGGGTGAAAAACTGTTTTTT
j_call: TRBJ2-7; clone_size: NA; v_call: TRBV9; d_call: NA; cdr3_aa: CASSVAPTGSYEQYF; cdr3_nt: TGTGCCAGCAGCGTAGCGCCGACAGGCTCCTACGAGCAGTACTTC
j_call: TRBJ1-2; clone_size: NA; v_call: TRBV19; d_call: NA; cdr3_aa: CASSGYTGNYGYTF; cdr3_nt: TGTGCCAGTAGTGGGTACACAGGAAACTATGGCTACACCTTC
j_call: TRBJ1-5; clone_size: NA; v_call: TRBV5-3; d_call: TRBD1; cdr3_aa: CARSSRTGNNQPQHF; cdr3_nt: TGTGCCAGAAGCTCTCGGACAGGGAACAATCAGCCCCAGCATTTT
j_call: TRBJ2-1; clone_size: NA; v_call: TRBV27; d_call: TRBD1; cdr3_aa: CASQQGREQFF; cdr3_nt: TGTGCCAGCCAACAGGGGCGTGAGCAGTTCTTC
j_call: TRBJ1-4; clone_size: NA; v_call: TRBV3-1/TRBV3-2; d_call: NA; cdr3_aa: CASSQWAGLITNEKLFF; cdr3_nt: TGTGCCAGCAGCCAATGGGCAGGTTTGATAACTAATGAAAAACTGTTTTTT
j_call: TRBJ2-1; clone_size: NA; v_call: TRBV28; d_call: NA; cdr3_aa: CASQTDSNEQFF; cdr3_nt: TGTGCCAGCCAGACAGATAGCAATGAGCAGTTCTTC
j_call: TRBJ2-7; clone_size: NA; v_call: TRBV16; d_call: NA; cdr3_aa: CASSPLGDSLGEQYF; cdr3_nt: TGTGCCAGCAGCCCCCTCGGGGACTCCCTGGGGGAGCAGTACTTC
j_call: TRBJ1-3; clone_size: NA; v_call: TRBV5-4; d_call: NA; cdr3_aa: CASSETNSGNTIYF; cdr3_nt: TGTGCCAGCAGCGAAACAAATTCTGGAAACACCATATATTTT
j_call: TRBJ2-5; clone_size: NA; v_call: TRBV5-6; d_call: NA; cdr3_aa: CASSLEAGRETQYF; cdr3_nt: TGTGCCAGCAGCTTGGAGGCAGGGCGGGAGACCCAGTACTTC
j_call: TRBJ1-6; clone_size: NA; v_call: TRBV4-2; d_call: NA; cdr3_aa: CASSQDNGQGSSPLHF; cdr3_nt: TGTGCCAGCAGCCAAGATAACGGGCAGGGGAGCTCACCCCTCCACTTT
j_call: TRBJ2-5; clone_size: NA; v_call: TRBV19; d_call: NA; cdr3_aa: CASTRTAVEQETQYF; cdr3_nt: TGTGCCAGCACCAGGACAGCCGTGGAGCAAGAGACCCAGTACTTC
j_call: TRBJ1-2; clone_size: few; v_call: TRBV2; d_call: NA; cdr3_aa: CASSEALGSGYTF; cdr3_nt: TGTGCCAGCAGTGAAGCGCTCGGGAGTGGCTACACCTTC
j_call: TRBJ2-2; clone_size: NA; v_call: TRBV5-1; d_call: TRBD2; cdr3_aa: CASSPLAGGPGELFF; cdr3_nt: TGCGCCAGCAGTCCCCTAGCGGGAGGGCCCGGGGAGCTGTTTTTT
j_call: TRBJ2-2; clone_size: few; v_call: TRBV2; d_call: NA; cdr3_aa: CASSVQGVSGELFF; cdr3_nt: TGTGCCAGCAGTGTGCAGGGTGTTTCCGGGGAGCTGTTTTTT
j_call: TRBJ2-1; clone_size: NA; v_call: TRBV27; d_call: NA; cdr3_aa: CASSSTQGGFSYNEQFF; cdr3_nt: TGTGCCAGCAGTTCAACCCAAGGGGGTTTTTCTTACAATGAGCAGTTCTTC
j_call: TRBJ1-6; clone_size: NA; v_call: TRBV7-2; d_call: NA; cdr3_aa: CASSLGRNSPLHF; cdr3_nt: TGTGCCAGCAGCCTCGGGAGGAATTCACCCCTCCACTTT
j_call: TRBJ2-1; clone_size: once; v_call: TRBV6-4; d_call: TRBD2; cdr3_aa: CASSLAGDYNEQFF; cdr3_nt: TGTGCCAGCAGCCTAGCGGGGGATTACAATGAGCAGTTCTTC
j_call: TRBJ1-1; clone_size: once; v_call: TRBV19; d_call: TRBD1; cdr3_aa: CASRRDRGDTEAFF; cdr3_nt: TGTGCCAGTAGGAGGGACAGGGGGGACACTGAAGCTTTCTTT
j_call: TRBJ1-5; clone_size: NA; v_call: TRBV29-1; d_call: NA; cdr3_aa: CSVGASGDQPQHF; cdr3_nt: TGCAGCGTTGGGGCCTCGGGGGATCAGCCCCAGCATTTT
j_call: TRBJ2-4; clone_size: NA; v_call: TRBV19; d_call: NA; cdr3_aa: CASSMDSFGEENIQYF; cdr3_nt: TGTGCCAGTAGTATGGACAGCTTTGGGGAAGAAAACATTCAGTACTTC
j_call: TRBJ1-2; clone_size: NA; v_call: TRBV5-6; d_call: TRBD1; cdr3_aa: CASSLDRGLYTF; cdr3_nt: TGTGCCAGCAGCTTGGACAGGGGGCTTTACACCTTC
j_call: TRBJ2-2; clone_size: NA; v_call: TRBV2; d_call: NA; cdr3_aa: CASSRTTTGELFF; cdr3_nt: TGTGCCAGCAGCCGGACAACCACCGGGGAGCTGTTTTTT
j_call: TRBJ2-1; clone_size: NA; v_call: TRBV11-2; d_call: NA; cdr3_aa: CASSLGQNEQFF; cdr3_nt: TGTGCCAGCAGCCTGGGACAAAATGAGCAGTTCTTC
j_call: TRBJ1-4; clone_size: NA; v_call: TRBV5-8; d_call: NA; cdr3_aa: CASAISAVGGAYGEKLFF; cdr3_nt: TGTGCCAGCGCCATCAGTGCCGTTGGGGGGGCGTACGGGGAAAAACTGTTTTTT
j_call: TRBJ2-7; clone_size: NA; v_call: TRBV9; d_call: NA; cdr3_aa: CASSVGLVTYEQYF; cdr3_nt: TGTGCCAGCAGCGTAGGGCTAGTTACCTACGAGCAGTACTTC
j_call: TRBJ2-7; clone_size: NA; v_call: TRBV15; d_call: TRBD2; cdr3_aa: CATSPNIGLAGGPPYEQYF; cdr3_nt: TGTGCCACCAGCCCGAACATTGGACTAGCGGGAGGGCCTCCCTACGAGCAGTACTTC
j_call: TRBJ2-4; clone_size: once; v_call: TRBV28; d_call: TRBD1; cdr3_aa: CASSFDRATYF; cdr3_nt: TGTGCCAGCAGTTTTGACAGGGCTACGTACTTC
j_call: TRBJ1-1; clone_size: NA; v_call: TRBV29-1; d_call: NA; cdr3_aa: CSASKMNTEAFF; cdr3_nt: TGCAGCGCCAGTAAGATGAACACTGAAGCTTTCTTT
j_call: TRBJ2-7; clone_size: NA; v_call: TRBV19; d_call: TRBD1; cdr3_aa: CASSPTGNPSYEQYF; cdr3_nt: TGTGCCAGTAGTCCGACAGGGAATCCCTCCTACGAGCAGTACTTC
j_call: TRBJ2-1; clone_size: NA; v_call: TRBV29-1; d_call: NA; cdr3_aa: CSVEESEQFF; cdr3_nt: TGCAGCGTTGAAGAGAGTGAGCAGTTCTTC
j_call: TRBJ2-1; clone_size: NA; v_call: TRBV29-1; d_call: NA; cdr3_aa: CSVDPTTVWNEQFF; cdr3_nt: TGCAGCGTTGACCCCACGACAGTGTGGAATGAGCAGTTCTTC
j_call: TRBJ1-4; clone_size: NA; v_call: TRBV27; d_call: NA; cdr3_aa: CAPNTGLNEKLFF; cdr3_nt: TGTGCCCCTAATACAGGGTTAAATGAAAAACTGTTTTTT